Listed below are T cell receptor beta chains from one sample, sequenced in a study of blood T cell repertoires in COVID-19. The assay was immunoSEQ multiplex PCR, and TCRdb's table has in-frame clones only and misses some. Here the sample spans roughly 170,000 clones, approximately 86% being singletons. The sequenced sample consisted of peripheral blood. The receptors stem from a man aged 35 to 55 with active or convalescent COVID-19. The CDR3 runs from the conserved cysteine through the conserved F or W. A D gene is named only where the DNA matches it firmly. Where a row states a size, it is once, few, many or the class of an expanded clone; other rows omit it.

size	D	V	J	DNA	CDR3
NA	TRBD2	TRBV7-9	TRBJ2-7	TGTGCCAGCAGCTTATCGTACGGGGGGGACGAGCAGTACTTC	CASSLSYGGDEQYF
NA	NA	TRBV10-3	TRBJ1-1	TGTGCCATCAGTGAGTCGAGAGGGACAGAAGCTTTCTTT	CAISESRGTEAFF
NA	TRBD1	TRBV24-1	TRBJ2-1	TGTGCCACCAGTGATTGGGGGACAGGGTCCTACAATGAGCAGTTCTTC	CATSDWGTGSYNEQFF
NA	NA	TRBV5-1	TRBJ2-7	TGCGCCAGCAGCTTGGACGGGGGTCGATACGAGCAGTACTTC	CASSLDGGRYEQYF
once	NA	TRBV10-1	TRBJ2-5	TGCGCCAGCAGTGAGGGGGAGGTTAAGTACTTC	CASSEGEVKYF
NA	TRBD1	TRBV11-2	TRBJ1-2	TGTGCCAGCAGCTTCAGGGGGGGCTACACCTTC	CASSFRGGYTF
NA	NA	TRBV4-1	TRBJ2-5	TGCGCCAGCAGCCAAGAGGCTGGGCTCCAAGAGACCCAGTACTTC	CASSQEAGLQETQYF
NA	NA	TRBV3-1/TRBV3-2	TRBJ1-5	TGTGCCAGCAGCCAATTGACAGGAAACCAGCCCCAGCATTTT	CASSQLTGNQPQHF
NA	NA	TRBV18	TRBJ2-7	TGTGCCAGCTCACAGACACGTACCTACGAGCAGTACTTC	CASSQTRTYEQYF
NA	NA	TRBV4-1	TRBJ1-6	TGCGCCAGCAGCCAAGATGGTTCCGGTTCACCCCTCCACTTT	CASSQDGSGSPLHF
NA	NA	TRBV7-2	TRBJ1-2	TGTGCCAGCAGCTTACGGGGGCCCGGGGGGCAGGATGGCTACACCTTC	CASSLRGPGGQDGYTF
NA	NA	TRBV6-5	TRBJ1-2	TGTGCCAGCAGTTACTCGGTACAGGGTACGGCTGGCTACACCTTC	CASSYSVQGTAGYTF
few	NA	TRBV29-1	TRBJ2-4	TGCAGCGCCCAGGGTGGGGCAAACATTCAGTACTTC	CSAQGGANIQYF
NA	TRBD1	TRBV19	TRBJ2-1	TGTGCCAGTAGTGCGAGACCGGGACAGGGGGCGCGGAGGGAGCAGTTCTTC	CASSARPGQGARREQFF
NA	NA	TRBV2	TRBJ2-4	TGTGCCAGCAGCCTTCAAAACATTCAGTACTTC	CASSLQNIQYF
NA	TRBD1	TRBV10-3	TRBJ1-2	TGTGCCATCAGTGCCGTCGGGACAGGAAAAGGTGGCTACACCTTC	CAISAVGTGKGGYTF
few	TRBD1	TRBV6-5	TRBJ2-7	TGTGCCAGCAGAGCAGGGGGCTCTTACGAGCAGTACTTC	CASRAGGSYEQYF
NA	TRBD1	TRBV6-2/TRBV6-3	TRBJ1-5	TGTGCCAGCAGTTACAGGGGACAGGTCGGAGTAAATAGCAATCAGCCCCAGCATTTT	CASSYRGQVGVNSNQPQHF
NA	NA	TRBV5-6	TRBJ1-4	TGTGCCAGCAGCTGGGGGCCGCGGCTTGCAACTAATGAAAAACTGTTTTTT	CASSWGPRLATNEKLFF
few	TRBD1	TRBV3-1/TRBV3-2	TRBJ1-1	TGTGCCAGCAGCCACGCGGCAGACAGGGCTGAAGCTTTCTTT	CASSHAADRAEAFF
NA	NA	TRBV18	TRBJ1-6	TGTGCCAGCTCACCGGACATTAATTCACCCCTCCACTTT	CASSPDINSPLHF
NA	NA	TRBV29-1	TRBJ2-5	TGCAGCGGCGGGGAACTACAAGAGACCCAGTACTTC	CSGGELQETQYF
NA	TRBD1	TRBV24-1	TRBJ1-3	TGTGCCACCAGTGATTTGCAAGGACAGGTCTCTGGAAACACCATATATTTT	CATSDLQGQVSGNTIYF
NA	TRBD1	TRBV5-1	TRBJ1-1	TGCGCCAGCAGCCCCCGGACAGGGGGCGCTGAAGCTTTCTTT	CASSPRTGGAEAFF
NA	NA	TRBV27	TRBJ2-1	TGTGCCAGCAGTTTATCCTTCGGGGGATTGACAGCTAACAATGAGCAGTTCTTC	CASSLSFGGLTANNEQFF
NA	NA	TRBV19	TRBJ2-6	TGTGCCAGTAGTATAGCCGCGGGTCCTGGGGCCAACGTCCTGACTTTC	CASSIAAGPGANVLTF
NA	NA	TRBV6-2/TRBV6-3	TRBJ2-7	TGTGCCAGCAGTTACCCAGGGGATGCCGAGCAGTACTTC	CASSYPGDAEQYF
NA	TRBD2	TRBV3-1/TRBV3-2	TRBJ2-1	TGTGCCAGCAGCCAGGTACTAGCGGGGGGTGGCCATGAGCAGTTCTTC	CASSQVLAGGGHEQFF
NA	NA	TRBV9	TRBJ1-2	TGTGCCAGCAGCGTAGGTTGGGAGGCCTATGGCTACACCTTC	CASSVGWEAYGYTF
NA	TRBD1	TRBV14	TRBJ1-2	TGTGCCAGCAGCCAAGTGGGACAGGGGGCGCAAGGCTACACCTTC	CASSQVGQGAQGYTF
few	TRBD1	TRBV9	TRBJ2-7	TGTGCCAGCAGCCCTCGCTCCGGGACAGGAGAATACGAGCAGTACTTC	CASSPRSGTGEYEQYF
few	NA	TRBV11-2	TRBJ1-1	TGTGCCAGCAGCTTATTGGAAGGGGCCAAATGGGCTTTCTTT	CASSLLEGAKWAFF
NA	NA	TRBV4-2	TRBJ2-3	TGTGCCAGCAGCCAAGGGGGAGGTGAGGTCTACGGCACAGATACGCAGTATTTT	CASSQGGGEVYGTDTQYF
NA	TRBD1	TRBV6-2/TRBV6-3	TRBJ2-2	TGTGCCAGCAGTTACCCAGACTACAGGGGGAGACACACTAACACCGGGGAGCTGTTTTTT	CASSYPDYRGRHTNTGELFF
once	TRBD1	TRBV2	TRBJ1-1	TGTGCCAGCAGTGCCCCCCGACAGGGAAACACTGAAGCTTTCTTT	CASSAPRQGNTEAFF
NA	NA	TRBV7-2	TRBJ1-4	TGTGCCAGCAGCTTAGTACGGGGAAACCATGAAAAACTGTTTTTT	CASSLVRGNHEKLFF